This passage covers 32 T cell receptor beta chains from one sample sequenced in a study of blood T cell repertoires in COVID-19. Generated by immunoSEQ multiplex PCR, the TCRdb table keeps only in-frame clones and is missing some. The sample includes about 99,000 clones, roughly 90% of them seen just once. Input material: peripheral blood. These receptors originate from a human donor in a cohort sampled during active COVID-19.

The V gene is TRBV13, the J gene TRBJ2-7; D perhaps matches TRBD2 (7 bases). V gave up 1 base and J gave up 7 bases, with 11 bases separating them. CDR1 and CDR2 from the germline V gene are PRHDT and FYEKMQ (reference sequence). There are 13 residues in the CDR3. The CDR3: CASSLVRGGEQYF. CDR3 coding DNA: TGTGCCAGCAGCTTAGTGAGGGGGGGAGAGCAGTACTTC.

The chain combines TRBV7-6 with TRBJ1-1; TRBD1 aligns across 8 bases. There are 16 residues in the CDR3. V shed 1 base, J shed 0 bases, and the junction held 4 bases outside the gene matches. From germline, CDR1 is SGHVS and CDR2 FNYEAQ. The CDR3 loop reads CASSLGRGHMNTEAFF. The CDR3 DNA follows: TGTGCCAGCAGCTTAGGCAGGGGGCATATGAACACTGAAGCTTTCTTT. The full variable domain, with the rest looked up from reference TRBV7-6 and TRBJ1-1, is GAGVSQSPRYKVTKRGQDVALRCDPISGHVSLYWYRQALGQGPEFLTYFNYEAQQDKSGLPNDRFSAERPEGSISTLTIQRTEQRDSAMYRCASSLGRGHMNTEAFFGQGTRLTVV.

This clone appeared a few times. The genes are TRBV2 and TRBJ1-6; D not resolved. CDR1 and CDR2 from the germline V gene are SNHLY and FYNNEI. V lost 4 bases, J lost 6 bases, and 10 bases lay in between. The CDR3 is 14 amino acids. CDR3: CASSGDSGNSPLHF. The CDR3 coding sequence is TGTGCCAGCAGTGGAGATAGCGGTAATTCACCCCTCCACTTT.

The chain joins TRBV4-1 to TRBJ1-3; TRBD1 might be the D (5 bases). From germline, CDR1 is MGHRA and CDR2 YSYEKL. V lost 0 bases and J 3 bases, leaving 9 bases between the germline ends. The CDR3 totals 15 residues. The CDR3 nucleotides are TGCGCCAGCAGCCAAGATAAAGGGGATGGAAACACCATATATTTT. It codes for CASSQDKGDGNTIYF.

This rearrangement joins TRBV6-2 or TRBV6-3 to TRBJ2-2, with TRBD2 matching 7 bases. The V gene end was trimmed by 7 bases and the J gene end by 3 bases; junction bases not matched to a gene: 14. Per the germline V gene, CDR1 is MNHEY and CDR2 is SVGEGT. The CDR3 contains 17 residues. Written as DNA, the CDR3 is TGTGCCAGCATCCCCCGCCCGGGACTACCCGACACCGGGGAGCTGTTTTTT. It yields the protein CASIPRPGLPDTGELFF.

The rearrangement uses TRBV6-2 or TRBV6-3 and TRBJ2-5; 12 nucleotides line up with TRBD1. Germline assignment: CDR1 MNHEY and CDR2 SVGEGT. CDR3 length: 15 amino acids. The ends lost 6 bases at V and 5 bases at J; junction bases unmatched: 7. The CDR3 is CASSRGTGGRETQYF. CDR3 bases: TGTGCCAGCAGCCGGGGGACAGGGGGCCGGGAGACCCAGTACTTC.

The V call is TRBV27, the J call TRBJ1-1, with 10 bases that match TRBD1. Germline trimming cut 5 bases from V and 3 bases from J; bases unmatched to any gene: 6. CDR1 is MNHEY, CDR2 SMNVEV, per germline (reference sequence). CDR3 length equals 15 residues. The CDR3 sequence: CASSRPGQGYTEAFF. Written as DNA, the CDR3 is TGTGCCAGCAGTAGACCGGGACAGGGGTACACTGAAGCTTTCTTT.

The table lists this clone with a count of one. This chain joins TRBV19 and TRBJ2-1; 8 bases are shared with TRBD1. The germline V gene has CDR1 LNHDA and CDR2 SQIVND (reference sequence). The CDR3 has 17 amino acids. With 5 bases clipped from V and 5 bases from J, the junction kept 14 bases outside the gene matches. This CDR3 reads CASSPRGAGGLNNEQFF. CDR3 bases: TGTGCCAGTAGTCCCCGAGGCGCAGGGGGCCTGAACAATGAGCAGTTCTTC.

CDR3 residues: CASSQLRSSYNEQFF. The DNA of the CDR3 is TGTGCCAGCAGCCAGTTACGCAGCTCCTACAATGAGCAGTTCTTC. This chain joins TRBV4-2 and TRBJ2-1; D not certain. This CDR3 has 15 residues. Germline V lookup: CDR1 LGHNA, CDR2 YNFKEQ. Trimming pared 3 bases from V and 0 bases from J, leaving 9 bases between.

This chain uses TRBV7-8 with TRBJ2-3, with D perhaps TRBD2 (5 bases). The germline V gene encodes CDR1 SGHVS and CDR2 FQNEAQ. With 0 bases removed from V and 5 bases from J, the gap between germline ends came to 9 bases. The CDR3 consists of 14 residues. CDR3 DNA sequence: TGTGCCAGCAGCTTAGCACCGGGGATAGATACGCAGTATTTT. The encoded protein is CASSLAPGIDTQYF.

The chain recombines TRBV4-1 with TRBJ1-5; the match to TRBD1 covers 8 bases. Germline CDR1 MGHRA, CDR2 YSYEKL. This CDR3 region has 15 residues. With 3 bases clipped from V and 4 bases from J, the junction kept 5 bases outside the gene matches. This chain's CDR3 is CASSQPGTGNQPQHF. CDR3 nucleotide sequence: TGCGCCAGCAGCCAGCCCGGGACAGGAAATCAGCCCCAGCATTTT.

This sequence joins TRBV28 and TRBJ2-5; D possibly corresponds to TRBD2 (5 bases). CDR3 size: 13 residues. Germline assignment: CDR1 MDHEN and CDR2 SYDVKM. Trimming pared 3 bases from V and 3 bases from J, leaving 8 bases between. CDR3: CASSFWREETQYF. CDR3 sequence (DNA): TGTGCCAGCAGTTTCTGGCGGGAAGAGACCCAGTACTTC.

V and J are TRBV11-2 and TRBJ2-7; D remains unclear. Germline V gives CDR1 SGHAT, CDR2 FQNNGV. The CDR3 covers 13 residues. Trimming removed 7 bases at V and 0 bases at J, with 10 bases between. The chain's CDR3 is CASTMGPSYEQYF. CDR3 bases: TGTGCCAGCACAATGGGCCCCTCCTACGAGCAGTACTTC.

The chain has TRBV28 and TRBJ2-5; a weak D match, TRBD1 (6 bases). CDR1 and CDR2 from the germline V gene are MDHEN and SYDVKM. Trimming removed 7 bases from V and 2 bases from J, with 14 bases in between. This CDR3 region has 14 residues. The chain's CDR3 is CASNRDRQQETQYF. CDR3 in DNA: TGTGCCAGCAACCGAGACAGGCAGCAAGAGACCCAGTACTTC.

The chain couples TRBV6-2 or TRBV6-3 to TRBJ2-1, with 8 nucleotides matching TRBD2. The V segment lost 6 bases and the J segment 4 bases; nucleotides outside the gene matches: 11. The CDR3 is 16 amino acids. Germline CDR1 is MNHEY and CDR2 is SVGEGT. This CDR3 reads CASSPSSGGVYNEQFF. The CDR3, as DNA: TGTGCCAGCAGCCCTTCATCCGGGGGGGTTTACAATGAGCAGTTCTTC.

CDR3: CASTSGGEQYF. CDR3 nucleotide sequence: TGTGCCTCAACCTCAGGGGGCGAGCAGTACTTC. V is TRBV30 and J is TRBJ2-7, with TRBD1 identical over 7 bases. V trimming: 7 bases; J trimming: 6 bases; junction bases outside the gene matches: 6. Germline-derived CDR1 and CDR2 are GTSNPN and SVGIG (reference sequence). The CDR3 runs 11 residues.

The V gene is TRBV12-5, the J gene TRBJ2-1; D is uncertain. Germline values: CDR1 LGHNT, CDR2 FRNRAP. CDR3 length: 14 amino acids. Trimming took 1 base from V and 3 from J, leaving 7 bases between them. For the CDR3, the DNA is TGTGCTAGTGGTTTGGGGGCGTTCTACAATGAGCAGTTCTTC. This encodes CASGLGAFYNEQFF.

The rearrangement uses TRBV7-9 and TRBJ1-2; D might be TRBD1 (6 bases). Trimming shortened V by 3 bases and J by 2 bases, and 13 bases separated the two germline ends. The CDR3 runs 15 residues. Per the germline V gene, CDR1 is SEHNR and CDR2 is FQNEAQ (reference sequence). CDR3 region: CASSFMHDRNYGYTF. The CDR3, as DNA: TGTGCCAGCAGCTTTATGCACGACAGGAACTATGGCTACACCTTC. Supplemented by reference TRBV7-9 and TRBJ1-2, the full variable domain reads DTGVSQNPRHKITKRGQNVTFRCDPISEHNRLYWYRQTLGQGPEFLTYFQNEAQLEKSRLLSDRFSAERPKGSFSTLEIQRTEQGDSAMYLCASSFMHDRNYGYTFGSGTRLTVV.

The chain carries TRBV6-5 and TRBJ2-7; D possibly corresponds to TRBD1 (6 bases). CDR3 length equals 14 residues. Germline CDR1 and CDR2: MNHEY and SVGAGI. Trimming removed 6 bases at V and 2 bases at J, with 14 bases between. CDR3 sequence reads: CASRVTGTTYEQYF. In DNA form, the CDR3 reads TGTGCCAGCAGGGTCACAGGGACCACCTACGAGCAGTACTTC.

J is TRBJ2-7 and V is TRBV23-1; 11 positions match TRBD1. TRBV23-1 is noted as an ORF with a role that remains uncertain. The V segment lost 4 bases and the J segment 6 bases; nucleotides outside the gene matches: 5. CDR3 size: 14 residues. CDR3 sequence (DNA): TGCGCCAGCAGTCTGTCCGGGACAGGGGGCGAGCAGTACTTC. As protein: CASSLSGTGGEQYF.

This CDR3 reads CASSPDRDWEQYF. The CDR3 DNA is TGTGCCAGCTCACCTGACAGGGATTGGGAGCAGTACTTC. The chain carries TRBV18 and TRBJ2-7; 7 bases map to TRBD1. The CDR3 totals 13 residues. Trimming at V came to 3 bases and at J to 7 bases, leaving 6 bases not matched to a gene. Germline V gene data show CDR1 as KGHSH and CDR2 as LQKENI.

The rearrangement joins TRBV6-5 to TRBJ2-5, with 8 bases identical to TRBD2. V lost 4 bases and J lost 6; bases outside the gene matches: 10. The CDR3 has 15 residues. Germline CDR1 MNHEY, CDR2 SVGAGI. The CDR3: CASSSFRGGEQTQYF. The CDR3 coding sequence is TGTGCCAGCAGTTCCTTCCGGGGGGGGGAACAGACCCAGTACTTC.

V is TRBV4-2 and J is TRBJ1-5; the D gene is possibly TRBD1 (5 bases). V was pared by 0 bases and J by 3 bases, with 15 bases between. CDR1 is LGHNA and CDR2 is YNFKEQ in the germline V gene. There are 17 residues in the CDR3. The CDR3 loop is CASSQEVRGSYNQPQHF. For the CDR3, the DNA is TGTGCCAGCAGCCAAGAAGTAAGGGGCAGCTACAATCAGCCCCAGCATTTT.

V usage is TRBV10-3 and J usage is TRBJ2-1, with TRBD2 matching 13 bases. Germline CDR1 ENHRY, CDR2 SYGVKD. Trimming removed 8 bases from V and 1 base from J; junction bases left unmatched: 5. The CDR3 sequence is 16 residues long. CDR3 protein: CAIGTSGRESYNEQFF. CDR3 sequence (DNA): TGTGCCATCGGTACTAGCGGGAGGGAGTCCTACAATGAGCAGTTCTTC.

CDR3 nucleotides: TGTGCCAGCAGCACGCGACAGGCCGCTAACTATGGCTACACCTTC. It is translated as CASSTRQAANYGYTF. V and J are TRBV7-9 and TRBJ1-2; D perhaps matches TRBD1 (6 bases). The ends were cut back, 5 bases at V and 0 bases at J, with 13 bases in the middle. This CDR3 region has 15 residues. In germline, CDR1 is SEHNR, CDR2 FQNEAQ (reference sequence).

The genes are TRBV11-3 and TRBJ2-5; no clear D. This CDR3 spans 13 amino acids. V lost 5 bases, J lost 2 bases, and 9 bases lay in between. Per the germline V gene, CDR1 is SGHNT and CDR2 is YENEEA. The CDR3 loop is CASSPGRQETQYF. CDR3 nucleotide sequence: TGTGCCAGCAGCCCCGGTCGGCAAGAGACCCAGTACTTC.

The chain recombines TRBV7-9 with TRBJ1-1, with TRBD1 matching over 7 bases. Germline V gives CDR1 SEHNR, CDR2 FQNEAQ (reference sequence). J lost 4 bases, V lost 7 bases, and 9 bases had no gene match. This CDR3 comprises 14 residues. The CDR3 nucleotides read TGTGCCAGCACCTTCGGGGGACAGCCCACTGAAGCTTTCTTT. This sequence encodes CASTFGGQPTEAFF.

CDR3 region: CAWSWRLNYGYTF. CDR3 DNA: TGTGCCTGGAGTTGGAGACTGAACTATGGCTACACCTTC. V and J are TRBV30 and TRBJ1-2, with no clear D. From germline, CDR1 is GTSNPN and CDR2 SVGIG (reference sequence). The CDR3 is 13 residues long. The germline V and J ends were trimmed by 2 bases and 2 bases, with 9 bases remaining between them.

The chain carries TRBV7-9 and TRBJ1-1; D unclear. Trimming removed 1 base at V and 0 bases at J, with 6 bases between. The germline V gene has CDR1 SEHNR and CDR2 FQNEAQ (reference sequence). The CDR3 runs to 14 residues. The CDR3 DNA follows: TGTGCCAGCAGCTTAGACATATTGAACACTGAAGCTTTCTTT. Protein product: CASSLDILNTEAFF.

The V call is TRBV12-3 or TRBV12-4, the J call TRBJ2-1, with 8 bases lining up with TRBD2. The CDR3 length is 12 residues. V lost 4 bases, J lost 7 bases, and 0 bases stayed unmatched. DNA for the CDR3: TGTGCCAGCAGTTCTAGCGGGAATGAGCAGTTCTTC. Protein: CASSSSGNEQFF.

The chain is built from TRBV19 and TRBJ1-1, with a possible D match to TRBD1 (6 bases). In germline, CDR1 is LNHDA, CDR2 SQIVND (reference sequence). V shed 1 base and J shed 4 bases, with 19 bases lying between them. The CDR3 has 17 residues. The CDR3 sequence is CASSIVGVGGAGTEAFF. The DNA for the CDR3 is TGTGCCAGTAGTATAGTAGGTGTGGGGGGGGCTGGCACTGAAGCTTTCTTT.

This chain uses TRBV28 with TRBJ2-3; possibly TRBD1 for D (6 bases). Trimming pared 6 bases from V and 2 bases from J, leaving 9 bases between. Germline V lookup: CDR1 MDHEN, CDR2 SYDVKM. The CDR3 is made up of 13 amino acids. CDR3 nucleotides: TGTGCCAGCAGCGACAGGAACACAGATACGCAGTATTTT. It is translated as CASSDRNTDTQYF.